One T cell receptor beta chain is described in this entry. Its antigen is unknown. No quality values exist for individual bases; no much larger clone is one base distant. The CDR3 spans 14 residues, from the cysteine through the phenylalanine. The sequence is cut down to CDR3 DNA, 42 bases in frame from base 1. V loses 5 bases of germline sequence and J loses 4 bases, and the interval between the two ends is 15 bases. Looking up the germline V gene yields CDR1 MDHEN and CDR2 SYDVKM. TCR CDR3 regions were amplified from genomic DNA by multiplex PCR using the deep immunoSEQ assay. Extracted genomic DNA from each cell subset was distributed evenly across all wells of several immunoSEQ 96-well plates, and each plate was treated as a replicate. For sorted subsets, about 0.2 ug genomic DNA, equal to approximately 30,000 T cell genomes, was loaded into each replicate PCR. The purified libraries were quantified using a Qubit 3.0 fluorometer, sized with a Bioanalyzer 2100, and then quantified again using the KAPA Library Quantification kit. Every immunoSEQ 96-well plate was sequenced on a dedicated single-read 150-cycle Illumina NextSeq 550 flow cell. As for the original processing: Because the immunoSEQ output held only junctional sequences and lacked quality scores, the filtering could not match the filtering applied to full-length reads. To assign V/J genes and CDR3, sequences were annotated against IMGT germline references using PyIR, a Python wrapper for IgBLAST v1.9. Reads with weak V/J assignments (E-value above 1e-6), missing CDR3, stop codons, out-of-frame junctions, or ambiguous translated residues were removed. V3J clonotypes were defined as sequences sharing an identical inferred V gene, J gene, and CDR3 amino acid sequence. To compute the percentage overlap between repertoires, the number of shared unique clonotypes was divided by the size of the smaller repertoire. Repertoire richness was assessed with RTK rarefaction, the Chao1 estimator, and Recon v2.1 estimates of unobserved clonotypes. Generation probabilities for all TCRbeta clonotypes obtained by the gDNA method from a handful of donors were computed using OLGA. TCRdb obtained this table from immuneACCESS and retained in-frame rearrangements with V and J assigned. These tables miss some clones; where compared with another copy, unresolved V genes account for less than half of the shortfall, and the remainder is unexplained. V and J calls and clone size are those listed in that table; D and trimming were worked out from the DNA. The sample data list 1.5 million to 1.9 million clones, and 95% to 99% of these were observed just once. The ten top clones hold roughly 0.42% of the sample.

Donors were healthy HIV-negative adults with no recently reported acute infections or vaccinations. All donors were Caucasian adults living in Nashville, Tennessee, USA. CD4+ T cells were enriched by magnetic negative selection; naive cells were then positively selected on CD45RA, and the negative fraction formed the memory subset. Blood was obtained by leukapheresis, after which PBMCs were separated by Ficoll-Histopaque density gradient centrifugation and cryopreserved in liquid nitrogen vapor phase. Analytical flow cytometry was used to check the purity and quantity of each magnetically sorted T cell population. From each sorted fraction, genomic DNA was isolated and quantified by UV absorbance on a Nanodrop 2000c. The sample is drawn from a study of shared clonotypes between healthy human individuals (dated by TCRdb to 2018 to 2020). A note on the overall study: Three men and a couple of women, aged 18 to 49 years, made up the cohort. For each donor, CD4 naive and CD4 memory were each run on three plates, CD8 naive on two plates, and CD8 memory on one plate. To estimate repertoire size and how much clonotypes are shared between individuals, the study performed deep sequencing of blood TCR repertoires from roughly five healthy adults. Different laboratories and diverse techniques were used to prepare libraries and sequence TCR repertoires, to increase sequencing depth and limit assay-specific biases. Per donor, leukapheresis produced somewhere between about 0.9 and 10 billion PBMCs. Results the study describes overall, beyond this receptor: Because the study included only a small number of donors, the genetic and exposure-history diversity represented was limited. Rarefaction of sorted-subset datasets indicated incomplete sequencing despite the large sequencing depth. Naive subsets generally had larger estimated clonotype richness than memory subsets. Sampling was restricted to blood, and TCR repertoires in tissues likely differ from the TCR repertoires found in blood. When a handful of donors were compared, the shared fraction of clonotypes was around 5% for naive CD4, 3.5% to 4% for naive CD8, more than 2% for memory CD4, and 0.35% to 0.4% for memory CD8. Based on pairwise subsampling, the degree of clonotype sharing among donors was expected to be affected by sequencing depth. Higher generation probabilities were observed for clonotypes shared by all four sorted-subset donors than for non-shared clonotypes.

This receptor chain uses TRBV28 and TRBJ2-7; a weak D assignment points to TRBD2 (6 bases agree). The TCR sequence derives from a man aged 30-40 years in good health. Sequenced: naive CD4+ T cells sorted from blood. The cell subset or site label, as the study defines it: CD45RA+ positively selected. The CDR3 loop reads CASSPPQGGYEQYF. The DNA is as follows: TGTGCCAGCAGTCCTCCCCAGGGAGGTTACGAGCAGTACTTC.